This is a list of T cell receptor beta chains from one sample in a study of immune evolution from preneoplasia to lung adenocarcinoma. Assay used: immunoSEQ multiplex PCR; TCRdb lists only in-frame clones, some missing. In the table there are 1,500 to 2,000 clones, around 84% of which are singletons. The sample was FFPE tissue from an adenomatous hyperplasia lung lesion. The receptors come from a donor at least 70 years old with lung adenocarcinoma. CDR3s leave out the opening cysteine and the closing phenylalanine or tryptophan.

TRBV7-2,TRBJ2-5,ASSPQGARETQY
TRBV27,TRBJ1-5,ASSLSSLQPQH
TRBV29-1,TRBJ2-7,SVEGGGAYEQY
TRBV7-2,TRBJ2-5,ASSLPSGGETQY
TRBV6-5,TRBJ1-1,ASRVGQGSEAF
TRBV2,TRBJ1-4,ASGTGFEKLF
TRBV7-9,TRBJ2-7,ASSPPWGDEQY
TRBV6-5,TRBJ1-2,ASSKTGNYGYT
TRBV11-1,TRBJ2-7,ASSLATGGPYEQY
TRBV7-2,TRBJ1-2,ASSLTYRLTNYGYT
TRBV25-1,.,ASSDVQAGLYEQY